The present TCR beta chain was sequenced within a study of identical twins. Notes on the study in general: Out-of-frame alpha sequences shared by twins showed excess low generation probability.

TCRdb re-called the 5' RACE reads through MiXCR, storing one row per CDR3 protein. The sample has 450,000 or so distinct CDR3 sequences, around 14% seen once; the top ten hold 0.5% to 0.65%. The CDR3 runs 14 residues. Germline V lookup: CDR1 SEHNR, CDR2 FQNEAQ (reference sequence). V dropped 0 bases and J dropped 5 bases, with 11 bases sitting between them. A note on this clonotype: What it recognizes is unknown.

These data were likewise used in another study, on yellow fever vaccine responses in identical twins.

This TCR derives from a woman under 30 in good health. The rearrangement joins TRBV7-9 to TRBJ2-7; D unclear. The sequenced sample consisted of CD4+ T cells sorted from blood. For the CDR3, the DNA is TGTGCCAGCAGCTTAGCGGGGTCAGGCAACGAGCAGTACTTC. Its translation: CASSLAGSGNEQYF.